These 31 T cell receptor beta chains share one sample of origin, sequenced in a study of long-term antiretroviral therapy in people with HIV. immunoSEQ v3.0 was run at survey level. Assay used: immunoSEQ multiplex PCR; TCRdb lists only in-frame clones, some missing. Of nearly 20,000 clones in the sample, 80% are singletons; the top ten hold about 10%. This material consisted of unsorted PBMCs, taken 0.2 years after starting antiretroviral therapy. Receptors were obtained from a woman in her thirties or forties with HIV.

V usage is TRBV5-4 and J usage is TRBJ1-2, with D perhaps TRBD1 (5 bases). V was shortened by 4 bases and J by 2 bases, with 12 bases between the two germline ends. Germline assignment: CDR1 SGHNT and CDR2 YYREEE (reference sequence). The length of the CDR3 is 14 residues. The DNA of the CDR3 is TGTGCCAGCAGCGCCGGGGCTTTAAACTATGGCTACACCTTC. Protein: CASSAGALNYGYTF.

The V and J genes are TRBV9 and TRBJ2-1, with D unresolved. The length of the CDR3 is 15 residues. V was trimmed by 1 base and J by 2 bases, leaving 10 bases between them. The V gene's germline CDR1 is SGDLS and CDR2 YYNGEE. The CDR3 DNA reads TGTGCCAGCAGCGTAAGGCTAGAAGCCTACAATGAGCAGTTCTTC. As protein: CASSVRLEAYNEQFF.

The chain uses TRBV5-1 and TRBJ1-1; D uncertain. The CDR3 sequence is 13 residues long. Germline assignment: CDR1 SGHRS and CDR2 YFSETQ. Trimming removed 3 bases from V and 2 bases from J, with 8 bases in between. The CDR3 sequence: CASSYAGNTEAFF. DNA of the CDR3: TGCGCCAGCAGCTACGCAGGTAACACTGAAGCTTTCTTT.

The rearrangement uses TRBV19 and TRBJ1-6, with 9 bases aligning to TRBD1. Per the germline V gene, CDR1 is LNHDA and CDR2 is SQIVND (reference sequence). Trimming at V came to 6 bases and at J to 10 bases, leaving 16 bases not matched to a gene. The CDR3 is made up of 17 amino acids. CDR3 coding DNA: TGTGCCAGTAGCCGGACCCTACTGACAGGGGGAGTCTCACCCCTCCACTTT. Protein sequence: CASSRTLLTGGVSPLHF.

The rearrangement uses TRBV7-9 and TRBJ2-7; unclear D gene. V gave up 5 bases and J gave up 2 bases, with 10 bases separating them. This CDR3 comprises 13 residues. CDR1 is SEHNR, CDR2 FQNEAQ, per germline (reference sequence). This CDR3 is CASSPLTAYEQYF. The CDR3 DNA reads as TGTGCCAGCAGCCCCCTGACCGCCTACGAGCAGTACTTC. Full variable domain (remainder filled in from reference TRBV7-9 and TRBJ2-7): DTGVSQNPRHKITKRGQNVTFRCDPISEHNRLYWYRQTLGQGPEFLTYFQNEAQLEKSRLLSDRFSAERPKGSFSTLEIQRTEQGDSAMYLCASSPLTAYEQYFGPGTRLTVT.

This clone is labeled as medium-sized. V is TRBV7-9 and J is TRBJ1-2; weak D call: TRBD1 (5 bases). The CDR3 spans 15 residues. V lost 0 bases to trimming and J lost 6 bases, with 14 bases between them. CDR1 is SEHNR, CDR2 FQNEAQ, per germline (reference sequence). Here the CDR3 reads CASSLAGFRDDGYTF. CDR3 bases: TGTGCCAGCAGCTTAGCGGGGTTCAGGGATGATGGCTACACCTTC.

J is TRBJ1-2 and V is TRBV7-9; D might be TRBD1 (6 bases). V was pared by 1 base and J by 4 bases, with 10 bases between. CDR1 is SEHNR and CDR2 is FQNEAQ in the germline V gene (reference sequence). This CDR3 has 14 amino acids. CDR3: CASSLVTGTYGYTF. The DNA for the CDR3 is TGTGCCAGCAGCTTAGTGACAGGCACCTATGGCTACACCTTC.

The chain carries TRBV30 and TRBJ1-4; D unresolved. V lost 1 base and J lost 8, with 14 bases in between. In germline, CDR1 is GTSNPN, CDR2 SVGIG (reference sequence). This CDR3 is built from 14 residues. The CDR3 DNA reads TGTGCCTGGAGTGGTCCGGGAGAAGAGGAAAAACTGTTTTTT. Translating gives CAWSGPGEEEKLFF.

This clone has a handful of counts. This sequence joins TRBV2 and TRBJ1-5; the D gene is possibly TRBD1 (5 bases). This CDR3 is built from 13 residues. V shed 7 bases and J shed 1 base, with 8 bases lying between them. CDR1 is SNHLY and CDR2 is FYNNEI in the germline V gene. Written as DNA, the CDR3 is TGTGCCAGCAAGAGGGACAGCAATCAGCCCCAGCATTTT. It specifies CASKRDSNQPQHF.

The chain employs TRBV6-5 and TRBJ1-2; D gene ambiguous. V lost 2 bases and J 6 bases, leaving 19 bases between the germline ends. Germline CDR1 reads MNHEY; CDR2 reads SVGAGI. There are 16 residues in the CDR3. CDR3 sequence reads: CASSYDLASLRDGYTF. In DNA form, the CDR3 reads TGTGCCAGCAGTTACGATCTCGCGTCGCTTAGGGATGGCTACACCTTC.

Only a few counts were recorded for this clone. V usage is TRBV5-1 and J usage is TRBJ1-2; the D is unclear. The CDR3 spans 13 residues. Germline loops: CDR1 SGHRS, CDR2 YFSETQ. Trimming pared 4 bases from V and 8 bases from J, leaving 15 bases between. CDR3 in amino acids: CASSVEPIGGYTF. CDR3 coding DNA: TGCGCCAGCAGCGTGGAACCCATCGGGGGCTACACCTTC.

Written as DNA, the CDR3 is TGTGCCAGCAGCTTGGGGCAAACCTACAATGAGCAGTTCTTC. Its protein is CASSLGQTYNEQFF. The chain carries TRBV11-1 and TRBJ2-1, with D possibly matching TRBD1 (5 bases). CDR1 and CDR2 (germline): SGHAT, FQDESV (reference sequence). This CDR3 has 14 residues. Trimming took off 3 bases at V and 2 bases at J, with 8 bases between the two ends.

J is TRBJ1-5 and V is TRBV6-1, with TRBD1 as a possible D gene (5 bases). The CDR3 runs 14 residues. Trimming stripped 3 bases from V and 4 bases from J, with 10 bases between. The V gene's germline CDR1 is MNHNS and CDR2 SASEGT. The CDR3 DNA follows: TGTGCCAGCAGTGATGGGGGGAGGAATCAGCCCCAGCATTTT. Protein sequence: CASSDGGRNQPQHF.

This clone was detected only a few times. The V call is TRBV7-9, the J call TRBJ1-2; TRBD1 is a possible D gene (5 bases). The CDR3 spans 15 residues. V lost 3 bases to trimming and J lost 7 bases, with 18 bases between them. CDR1 is SEHNR and CDR2 is FQNEAQ in the germline V gene (reference sequence). The CDR3 nucleotides are TGTGCCAGCAGCTTTACCGCGGGGCGCTTAGGTGGCTACACCTTC. Protein sequence: CASSFTAGRLGGYTF.

This chain uses TRBV7-9 with TRBJ1-2; 8 nucleotides agree with TRBD1. Per the germline V gene, CDR1 is SEHNR and CDR2 is FQNEAQ (reference sequence). Germline trimming cut 1 base from V and 4 bases from J; bases unmatched to any gene: 14. The CDR3 totals 18 residues. The CDR3 nucleotides read TGTGCCAGCAGCTTAGAAGGGGCAGGGGGCCGCGTGGCCTATGGCTACACCTTC. Translated, it gives CASSLEGAGGRVAYGYTF.

The chain links TRBV5-6 to TRBJ2-1; TRBD1 is a possible D gene (5 bases). V lost 0 bases and J 8 bases, leaving 9 bases between the germline ends. Germline CDR1 SGHDT, CDR2 YYEEEE. The CDR3 runs to 13 residues. In DNA form, the CDR3 reads TGTGCCAGCAGCTTGGGCTGGGGCGATGAGCAGTTCTTC. This sequence encodes CASSLGWGDEQFF.

The V call is TRBV5-4, the J call TRBJ1-1; D is ambiguous. Germline CDR1 SGHNT, CDR2 YYREEE (reference sequence). This CDR3 is 13 amino acids long. Trimming shortened V by 0 bases and J by 6 bases, and 9 bases separated the two germline ends. The CDR3 region has the DNA TGTGCCAGCAGCTTGGCTGAGATCGCTGAAGCTTTCTTT. Protein: CASSLAEIAEAFF. Variable domain in full (rest from reference TRBV5-4 and TRBJ1-1): ETGVTQSPTHLIKTRGQQVTLRCSSQSGHNTVSWYQQALGQGPQFIFQYYREEENGRGNFPPRFSGLQFPNYSSELNVNALELDDSALYLCASSLAEIAEAFFGQGTRLTVV.

The chain uses TRBV29-1 and TRBJ2-2; no definite D call. The length of the CDR3 is 15 residues. The germline V gene encodes CDR1 SQVTM and CDR2 ANQGSEA. V lost 0 bases and J lost 2, with 10 bases in between. The CDR3 nucleotides are TGCAGCGTTGAAGAGGCAGGAACCAACACCGGGGAGCTGTTTTTT. Its translation: CSVEEAGTNTGELFF.

This clone was seen a single time. The chain couples TRBV27 to TRBJ1-1, with a possible D match to TRBD1 (6 bases). V lost 6 bases and J lost 1, with 12 bases in between. The CDR3 totals 14 residues. Germline assignment: CDR1 MNHEY and CDR2 SMNVEV (reference sequence). The CDR3 region is CASRGGGSNTEAFF. The CDR3 region has the DNA TGTGCCAGCAGAGGGGGGGGGTCGAACACTGAAGCTTTCTTT.

The chain employs TRBV18 and TRBJ1-1; D unclear. CDR1 is KGHSH, CDR2 LQKENI, per germline. Trimming cost V 3 bases and J 8 bases, with 13 bases left between them. The CDR3 sequence is 13 residues long. As DNA, the CDR3 is TGTGCCAGCTCACCGCGGCGTGAGTTAGAAGCTTTCTTT. Its translation: CASSPRRELEAFF.

The chain joins TRBV19 to TRBJ1-6; D may be TRBD1 (5 bases). There are 14 residues in the CDR3. V lost 3 bases, J lost 10 bases, and 13 bases lay in between. The germline V gene encodes CDR1 LNHDA and CDR2 SQIVND (reference sequence). As DNA, the CDR3 is TGTGCCAGTAGTATTGAAGGGGTAAAGTCACCCCTCCACTTT. It specifies CASSIEGVKSPLHF.

The chain is built from TRBV27 and TRBJ2-2; D is tentatively TRBD1 or TRBD2 (5 bases each). The germline V gene encodes CDR1 MNHEY and CDR2 SMNVEV (reference sequence). The CDR3 sequence is 14 residues long. V was clipped by 6 bases and J by 1 base, with 9 bases between them. CDR3 DNA: TGTGCCAGCAGGGGACGGATGAACACCGGGGAGCTGTTTTTT. Translation: CASRGRMNTGELFF.

The V and J genes are TRBV18 and TRBJ1-3, with a tentative D call TRBD1 (5 bases). The CDR3 loop spans 16 amino acids. Looked up from germline, CDR1 is KGHSH and CDR2 is LQKENI. V shed 6 bases and J shed 0 bases, with 15 bases lying between them. CDR3 DNA sequence: TGTGCCAGCTCCCAAGACTTCAGGGACTCTGGAAACACCATATATTTT. Translating it yields CASSQDFRDSGNTIYF.

The chain combines TRBV19 with TRBJ1-1; 8 bases agree with TRBD1. The CDR3 covers 13 residues. CDR1 and CDR2 from the germline V gene are LNHDA and SQIVND (reference sequence). Losses at the gene ends were 9 bases for V and 7 bases for J; bases not matched to a gene: 10. The CDR3 protein is CASTGQGPYEAFF. The CDR3 DNA reads TGTGCCAGCACCGGACAGGGACCTTATGAAGCTTTCTTT.

This chain joins TRBV10-3 and TRBJ2-2, with a weak D call TRBD1 (5 bases). V lost 4 bases and J lost 6, with 12 bases in between. This CDR3 comprises 14 residues. Germline CDR1 ENHRY, CDR2 SYGVKD. The CDR3 sequence is CAISVSQDAGELFF. DNA of the CDR3: TGTGCCATCAGTGTCTCACAGGACGCCGGGGAGCTGTTTTTT.

The rearrangement links TRBV30 to TRBJ1-1; D call uncertain. This CDR3 contains 13 residues. Between the trimmed V and J ends, which lost 3 bases and 0 bases, there was a span of 8 bases. In germline, CDR1 is GTSNPN, CDR2 SVGIG (reference sequence). Here the CDR3 DNA reads TGTGCCTGGAGCAAAAACATGAACACTGAAGCTTTCTTT. This encodes CAWSKNMNTEAFF. Using reference TRBV30 and TRBJ1-1 for the parts outside the CDR3, the full variable domain is SQTIHQWPATLVQPVGSPLSLECTVEGTSNPNLYWYRQAAGRGLQLLFYSVGIGQISSEVPQNLSASRPQDRQFILSSKKLLLSDSGFYLCAWSKNMNTEAFFGQGTRLTVV.

This clone was observed a few times. The V call is TRBV5-1, the J call TRBJ2-7, with 7 bases that match TRBD1. The ends lost 3 bases at V and 6 bases at J; junction bases unmatched: 6. The germline CDR1 and CDR2 sequences are SGHRS and YFSETQ. The CDR3 sequence is 13 residues long. The DNA for the CDR3 is TGCGCCAGCAGCTGGGGACAGATCCGCGAGCAGTACTTC. It encodes CASSWGQIREQYF.

CDR3 in amino acids: CASSPSRRDNEQFF. The DNA for the CDR3 is TGTGCCAGCTCACCATCTAGGCGAGACAATGAGCAGTTCTTC. The rearrangement links TRBV18 to TRBJ2-1; no clear D. V gave up 2 bases and J gave up 5 bases, with 10 bases separating them. The CDR3 has 14 amino acids. Per germline, CDR1 KGHSH and CDR2 LQKENI.

The V and J genes are TRBV5-4 and TRBJ2-1, with no clear D. The V gene lost 0 bases and the J gene lost 7 bases, with 5 bases spanning the gap. This CDR3 spans 12 amino acids. CDR1 SGHNT and CDR2 YYREEE come from the germline V gene (reference sequence). The CDR3 sequence is CASSLAANEQFF. CDR3 nucleotide sequence: TGTGCCAGCAGCTTGGCGGCTAATGAGCAGTTCTTC.

V usage is TRBV30 and J usage is TRBJ2-7; TRBD2 matches at 13 bases. Trimming took 2 bases from V and 6 from J; bases not matched to a gene: 4. This CDR3 comprises 14 residues. In germline, CDR1 is GTSNPN, CDR2 SVGIG (reference sequence). CDR3 DNA sequence: TGTGCCTGGAGTAGACTAGCGGGAGGCTCCGAGCAGTACTTC. Translation: CAWSRLAGGSEQYF.

This chain joins TRBV5-4 and TRBJ1-2; D may be TRBD1 (6 bases). CDR1 and CDR2 (germline): SGHNT, YYREEE (reference sequence). Trimming stripped 1 base from V and 5 bases from J, with 18 bases between. The CDR3 sequence is 16 residues long. This CDR3 is CASSLLGAAADYGYTF. The CDR3 bases are TGTGCCAGCAGCTTGTTGGGGGCGGCAGCCGATTATGGCTACACCTTC.